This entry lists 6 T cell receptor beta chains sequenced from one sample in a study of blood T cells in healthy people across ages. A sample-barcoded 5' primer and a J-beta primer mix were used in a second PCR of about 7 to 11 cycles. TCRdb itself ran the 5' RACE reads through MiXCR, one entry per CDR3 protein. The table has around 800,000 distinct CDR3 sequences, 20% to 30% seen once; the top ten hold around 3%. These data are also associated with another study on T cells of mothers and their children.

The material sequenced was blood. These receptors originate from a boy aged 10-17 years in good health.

Here the CDR3 DNA reads TGCAGTGCTAGAGGGGGGGAAACGGCCTATGGCTACACCTTC. Translation: CSARGGETAYGYTF. The chain joins TRBV20-1 to TRBJ1-2, with a tentative D call TRBD1 (5 bases). Trimming removed 1 base at V and 4 bases at J, with 13 bases between. The CDR3 spans 14 residues. In germline, CDR1 is DFQATT, CDR2 SNEGSKA (reference sequence).

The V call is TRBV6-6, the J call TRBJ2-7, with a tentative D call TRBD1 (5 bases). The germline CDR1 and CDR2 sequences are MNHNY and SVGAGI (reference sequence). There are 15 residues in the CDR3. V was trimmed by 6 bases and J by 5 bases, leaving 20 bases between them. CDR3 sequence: CASSFTPQLGDEQYF. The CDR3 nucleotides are TGTGCCAGCAGCTTTACCCCCCAGTTAGGGGACGAGCAGTACTTC.

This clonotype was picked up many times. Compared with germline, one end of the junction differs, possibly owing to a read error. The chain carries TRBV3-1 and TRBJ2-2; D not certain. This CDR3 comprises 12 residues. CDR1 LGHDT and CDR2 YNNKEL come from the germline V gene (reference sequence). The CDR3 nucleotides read TGCGCCAGCAGCCAAGACACCGGGGAGCTGTTTTTT. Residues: CASSQDTGELFF.

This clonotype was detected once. The CDR3 DNA is TGCAGTGCTAGCCCCGGGACGGGAGTTAACTATGGCTACACCTTC. It yields the protein CSASPGTGVNYGYTF. The chain has TRBV20-1 and TRBJ1-2; D is possibly TRBD1 (5 bases). The CDR3 is 15 amino acids. Germline V gene data show CDR1 as DFQATT and CDR2 as SNEGSKA (reference sequence). V shed 3 bases and J shed 1 base, with 15 bases lying between them.

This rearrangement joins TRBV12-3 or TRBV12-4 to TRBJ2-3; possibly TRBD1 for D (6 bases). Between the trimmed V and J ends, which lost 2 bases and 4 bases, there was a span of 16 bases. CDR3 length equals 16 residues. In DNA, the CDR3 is TGTGCCAGCAGTTTAATGGCTAGAGGGGGAGCAGATACGCAGTATTTT. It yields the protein CASSLMARGGADTQYF.

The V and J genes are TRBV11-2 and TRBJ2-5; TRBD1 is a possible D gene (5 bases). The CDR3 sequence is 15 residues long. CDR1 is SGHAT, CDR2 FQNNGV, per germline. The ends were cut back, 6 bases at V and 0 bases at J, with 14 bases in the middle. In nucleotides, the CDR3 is TGTGCCAGCAGGGTCCGGCAGGGCTACCAAGAGACCCAGTACTTC. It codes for CASRVRQGYQETQYF.